This TCR beta chain was identified in a study of blood T cell repertoires in COVID-19. Study-level information: PBMCs, B-cell-depleted T cells, or T cells were the source of the cDNA or gDNA that made up the material.

Sequencing used immunoSEQ multiplex PCR; TCRdb keeps in-frame clones, though not all of them. The data hold some 50,000 clones, with around 65% observed a single time. Germline V CDR1 and CDR2: MNHEY, SVGAGI. The V end lost 0 bases, the J end lost 7 bases, and 13 bases lay between the germline ends. There are 15 residues in the CDR3. Specimen: peripheral blood. This clonotype originated in a woman in her 70s with acute or convalescent COVID-19. The V gene is TRBV6-5, the J gene TRBJ1-5, with TRBD1 as a possible D gene (5 bases). The CDR3 region has the DNA TGTGCCAGCAGTTACTCGCGGGGCTTGGGGCAGCCCCAGCATTTT. This encodes CASSYSRGLGQPQHF.